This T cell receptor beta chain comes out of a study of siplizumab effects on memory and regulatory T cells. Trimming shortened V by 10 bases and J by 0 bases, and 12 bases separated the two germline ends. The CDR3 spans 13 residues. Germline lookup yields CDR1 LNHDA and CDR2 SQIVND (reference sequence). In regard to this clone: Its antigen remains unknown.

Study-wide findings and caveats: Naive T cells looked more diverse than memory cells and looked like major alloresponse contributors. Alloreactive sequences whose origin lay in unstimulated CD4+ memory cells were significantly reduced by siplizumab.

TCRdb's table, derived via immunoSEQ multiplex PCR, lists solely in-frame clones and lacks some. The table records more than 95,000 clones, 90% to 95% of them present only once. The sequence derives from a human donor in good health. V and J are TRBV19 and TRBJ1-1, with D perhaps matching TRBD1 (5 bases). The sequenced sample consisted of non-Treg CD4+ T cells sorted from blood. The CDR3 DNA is TGTGCCACTATCGGAGGGGTGAACACTGAAGCTTTCTTT. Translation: CATIGGVNTEAFF. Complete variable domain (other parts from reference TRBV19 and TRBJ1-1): DGGITQSPKYLFRKEGQNVTLSCEQNLNHDAMYWYRQDPGQGLRLIYYSQIVNDFQKGDIAEGYSVSREKKESFPLTVTSAQKNPTAFYLCATIGGVNTEAFFGQGTRLTVV.